Listed below are T cell receptor beta chains from one sample, sequenced in a study of CD8 T cells in Susac syndrome. TCRdb fed the immunoSEQ multiplex PCR reads into MiXCR, producing one record per CDR3 protein. The sample contains around 71,000 distinct CDR3 sequences, roughly 93% of which appear only once. The sample was CD4+ T cells from PBMCs. All receptors come from a human donor with Susac syndrome. CDR3s include the opening cysteine and the closing phenylalanine or tryptophan. A D gene is named only where the DNA matches it firmly. Some rows mark clone size as missing; the rest say once, few, many or name a class of expanded clone.

TRBV20-1	TRBJ1-5	once	.	TGCAGTGCTAGAAGCCCATTACAGGGCAATCAGCCCCAGCATTTT	CSARSPLQGNQPQHF
TRBV20-1	TRBJ2-7	.	TRBD1	TGCAGAGTTCATACAGGGGGCCGGGGGTTCAGCTCCTACGAGCAGTACTTC	CRVHTGGRGFSSYEQYF
TRBV5-1	TRBJ2-7	.	TRBD1	TGCGCCAGCAACCAAGGGACAGGGGCATACGAGCAGTACTTC	CASNQGTGAYEQYF
TRBV28	TRBJ2-2	.	.	TGTGCCAGCAGTTTAAGGGCTCCGAACACCGGGGAGCTGTTTTTT	CASSLRAPNTGELFF
TRBV25-1	TRBJ2-7	.	.	TGTGCCAGCAGTGACTCCCGGGACCTCTCCTACGAGCAGTACTTC	CASSDSRDLSYEQYF
TRBV19	TRBJ1-5	.	TRBD1	TGTGCCAGTAACGCAGGGACAGTAAATCAGCCCCAGCATTTT	CASNAGTVNQPQHF
TRBV20-1	TRBJ1-1	.	.	TGCAGTGCTAGAGATCAGCAGTCGTTGAACACTGAAGCTTTCTTT	CSARDQQSLNTEAFF
TRBV21-1	TRBJ1-2	.	.	TGTGCCAGCAGCAAAGGACGGGAGCACTATGGCTACACCTTC	CASSKGREHYGYTF
TRBV5-1	TRBJ1-2	.	.	TGCGCCAGCAGCCCCGACGGGTACTATGGCTACACCTTC	CASSPDGYYGYTF
TRBV3-1	TRBJ2-2	.	TRBD1	TGTGCCAGCAGACATACCGGGACAGGGAGCACCGGGGAGCTGTTTTTT	CASRHTGTGSTGELFF
TRBV28	TRBJ2-1	once	TRBD2	TGTGCCAGCAGGACTAGCGGGGGGGTCCTCGGTGAGCAGTTCTTC	CASRTSGGVLGEQFF
TRBV20-1	TRBJ1-4	.	TRBD1	TGCAGTGCACTCCAGGGGGCCTTTGATGAAAAACTGTTTTTT	CSALQGAFDEKLFF